This T cell receptor beta chain is drawn from a study of T-cell reconstitution after alpha-beta-depleted transplantation in children. The CDR3 has 15 residues. V was trimmed by 7 bases and J by 2 bases, leaving 16 bases between them. CDR1 and CDR2 from the germline V gene are LNHNV and YYDKDF (reference sequence). Library preparation (for TCRbeta) was performed with unique molecular identifiers. From the PCR reads, TCRdb called clonotypes with MiXCR, one entry per CDR3 protein. This table has a few hundred thousand distinct CDR3 sequences, about 25% appearing once. Regarding the study as a whole: The study traced high day-60 TCRbeta diversity in some patients to surviving recipient T cells and thymic progenitors.

There are many counts of this clonotype. Antigen unknown. The receptor was isolated from a girl aged 2-15 years with Fanconi anemia, due to receive a stem cell transplant. The input for sequencing was PBMCs, taken before TCRalphabeta/CD19-depleted stem cell transplant. This chain uses TRBV15 with TRBJ2-3; no definite D call. CDR3 amino acids: CATTPWRGHTDTQYF. CDR3 in DNA: TGTGCCACCACCCCTTGGCGTGGGCACACAGATACGCAGTATTTT. Together with reference TRBV15 and TRBJ2-3, the CDR3 gives the full variable domain: DAMVIQNPRYQVTQFGKPVTLSCSQTLNHNVMYWYQQKSSQAPKLLFHYYDKDFNNEADTPDNFQSRRPNTSFCFLDIRSPGLGDTAMYLCATTPWRGHTDTQYFGPGTRLTVL.